Below, 32 T cell receptor beta chains from the same sample are listed, as sequenced in a study of cytomegalovirus exposure and HLA in healthy donors. Use of 60 Vbeta and 13 Jbeta primers characterized the PCR. Sequenced by immunoSEQ multiplex PCR; TCRdb stores in-frame clones only, minus some. The profile shows under 130,000 clones, 70% to 80% of them singletons. The source material was PBMCs. Every receptor here comes from a man aged 30 to 39 in good health and CMV-seronegative.

The chain carries TRBV7-9 and TRBJ1-2; TRBD1 matches at 10 bases. Germline CDR1 SEHNR, CDR2 FQNEAQ (reference sequence). The CDR3 has 15 residues. The V and J ends lost 8 bases and 8 bases, in that order; junction bases with no gene match: 14. CDR3 sequence: CASVVTGGAQVGYTF. The DNA for the CDR3 is TGTGCCAGCGTAGTGACAGGGGGCGCCCAAGTGGGCTACACCTTC.

The V gene is TRBV27, the J gene TRBJ1-3; TRBD1 agrees at 7 bases. Germline V lookup: CDR1 MNHEY, CDR2 SMNVEV (reference sequence). The CDR3 sequence is 15 residues long. Losses at the gene ends were 6 bases for V and 1 base for J; bases not matched to a gene: 6. In DNA form, the CDR3 reads TGTGCCAGCAGATCCACAGGGGAGTCTGGAAACACCATATATTTT. Translated: CASRSTGESGNTIYF.

The genes are TRBV14 and TRBJ1-1; no definite D call. Germline V gene sequence: CDR1 SGHDN, CDR2 FVKESK. This CDR3 is built from 15 residues. The V end was cut by 0 bases, the J end by 4 bases, with 12 bases between. The CDR3 spells CASSQEGGLSTEAFF. The CDR3 nucleotides read TGTGCCAGCAGCCAAGAGGGAGGGTTGAGCACTGAAGCTTTCTTT.

This clone was recorded a few times. The V and J genes are TRBV10-1 and TRBJ2-1; 8 positions agree with TRBD2. The ends lost 5 bases at V and 4 bases at J; junction bases unmatched: 10. The CDR3 covers 16 residues. Per the germline V gene, CDR1 is WNHNN and CDR2 is SYGVQD (reference sequence). The CDR3 DNA reads as TGCGCCAGCAGTCAGCTACTAGCGGCCGGATACAATGAGCAGTTCTTC. Translated: CASSQLLAAGYNEQFF.

The chain carries TRBV6-1 and TRBJ2-5, with TRBD2 matching over 11 bases. Germline-derived CDR1 and CDR2 are MNHNS and SASEGT. Germline trimming cut 4 bases from V and 9 bases from J; bases unmatched to any gene: 13. The CDR3 is 16 residues long. CDR3 sequence: CASSGGTSGTKRPQYF. The CDR3 DNA sequence: TGTGCCAGCAGTGGGGGGACTAGCGGAACCAAGAGACCCCAGTACTTC.

The chain joins TRBV5-1 to TRBJ1-1; 9 nucleotides line up with TRBD1. CDR1 and CDR2 from the germline V gene are SGHRS and YFSETQ. CDR3 length: 12 amino acids. The junction had 2 bases not matched to a gene; V was cut back by 5 bases and J by 6 bases. CDR3 sequence: CASRGTGSEAFF. The CDR3 DNA sequence: TGCGCCAGCAGGGGGACAGGGTCTGAAGCTTTCTTT.

The V call is TRBV7-8, the J call TRBJ2-1, with 7 positions matching TRBD2. The germline V gene has CDR1 SGHVS and CDR2 FQNEAQ. This CDR3 region has 18 residues. The ends lost 5 bases at V and 3 bases at J; junction bases unmatched: 16. The CDR3 here is CASSTRIGLGRDYNEQFF. The CDR3 DNA reads TGTGCCAGCAGCACACGAATCGGACTAGGGAGGGACTACAATGAGCAGTTCTTC. Full variable domain (remainder filled in from reference TRBV7-8 and TRBJ2-1): GAGVSQSPRYKVAKRGQDVALRCDPISGHVSLFWYQQALGQGPEFLTYFQNEAQLDKSGLPSDRFFAERPEGSVSTLKIQRTQQEDSAVYLCASSTRIGLGRDYNEQFFGPGTRLTVL.

The chain employs TRBV7-2 and TRBJ2-7, with D possibly TRBD2 on 6 matching bases. Trimming left V 5 bases short and J 2 bases short, with 19 bases between. The CDR3 spans 16 residues. The germline CDR1 and CDR2 sequences are SGHTA and FQGNSA. CDR3 protein: CASSTPLGGGTYEQYF. CDR3 DNA sequence: TGTGCCAGCAGCACCCCTCTGGGGGGTGGTACCTACGAGCAGTACTTC.

The V and J genes are TRBV5-1 and TRBJ1-6, with a tentative D call TRBD1 (5 bases). V shed 0 bases and J shed 8 bases, with 9 bases lying between them. Germline V gene lookup returns CDR1 SGHRS and CDR2 YFSETQ. This CDR3 is 14 amino acids long. This CDR3 reads CASSLATVHSPLHF. CDR3 sequence (DNA): TGCGCCAGCAGCTTGGCGACAGTACATTCACCCCTCCACTTT.

The chain employs TRBV19 and TRBJ1-1; 7 bases fit TRBD1. The trim removed 6 bases at V and 4 bases at J, leaving 5 bases unmatched. The germline CDR1 and CDR2 sequences are LNHDA and SQIVND (reference sequence). The CDR3 has 13 residues. DNA of the CDR3: TGTGCCAGTAGCGGACAGGCGGGCACTGAAGCTTTCTTT. Its protein product is CASSGQAGTEAFF.

The CDR3 region is CASPSDRAPYEQYF. In DNA form, the CDR3 reads TGTGCCAGCCCTTCGGACAGGGCGCCCTACGAGCAGTACTTC. The chain is built from TRBV27 and TRBJ2-7, with 8 bases fitting TRBD1. This CDR3 contains 14 residues. Trimming at V came to 8 bases and at J to 2 bases, leaving 8 bases not matched to a gene. Per germline, CDR1 MNHEY and CDR2 SMNVEV (reference sequence).

The gene calls are TRBV4-1 and TRBJ1-2; no clear D gene. Germline V CDR1 and CDR2: MGHRA, YSYEKL. The CDR3 runs 16 residues. Trimming removed 3 bases at V and 2 bases at J, with 16 bases between. As DNA, the CDR3 is TGCGCCAGCAGCCAGGCCGTGGCAGTGATAAACTATGGCTACACCTTC. The encoded protein is CASSQAVAVINYGYTF.

This clone was counted only a few times. This chain links TRBV29-1 with TRBJ2-7; 11 bases are shared with TRBD1. The CDR3 is 14 residues long. CDR1 and CDR2 (germline): SQVTM, ANQGSEA. The junction had 7 bases not matched to a gene; V was cut back by 6 bases and J by 3 bases. This CDR3 is CSVARTGGIYEQYF. The CDR3 DNA is TGCAGCGTGGCCCGGACAGGGGGCATCTACGAGCAGTACTTC.

The chain joins TRBV27 to TRBJ1-5, with no clear D. This CDR3 is built from 13 residues. Per germline, CDR1 MNHEY and CDR2 SMNVEV (reference sequence). The germline V and J ends were trimmed by 6 bases and 5 bases, with 11 bases remaining between them. CDR3 in DNA: TGTGCCAGCAGCCCTAAAGTCGATCAGCCCCAGCATTTT. This sequence encodes CASSPKVDQPQHF.

The sample holds one count of this clone. The chain recombines TRBV15 with TRBJ1-5; 9 nucleotides line up with TRBD1. The J segment lost 7 bases and the V segment lost 5 bases, leaving 6 bases of the junction unmatched. Per the germline V gene, CDR1 is LNHNV and CDR2 is YYDKDF (reference sequence). This CDR3 comprises 14 residues. The CDR3, as DNA: TGTGCCACCAGCGTCGACAGGGGGGACCAGCCCCAGCATTTT. Translation gives CATSVDRGDQPQHF.

This rearrangement joins TRBV4-1 to TRBJ1-4; D gene ambiguous. Germline lookup yields CDR1 MGHRA and CDR2 YSYEKL. Trimming stripped 4 bases from V and 7 bases from J, with 13 bases between. The CDR3 has 14 residues. CDR3 protein: CASSPPRFSEKLFF. The CDR3 region has the DNA TGCGCCAGCAGCCCCCCCCGGTTTTCTGAAAAACTGTTTTTT.

The CDR3 coding sequence is TGTGCCAGCAGTTACGACAGAGAGCAGTTCTTC. It is translated as CASSYDREQFF. This sequence joins TRBV6-5 and TRBJ2-1, with D maybe TRBD1 (5 bases). V was shortened by 2 bases and J by 10 bases, with 6 bases between the two germline ends. The CDR3 is 11 amino acids. From germline, CDR1 is MNHEY and CDR2 SVGAGI.

The J gene is TRBJ2-7, the V gene TRBV2; 8 nucleotides line up with TRBD2. Germline loops: CDR1 SNHLY, CDR2 FYNNEI. The CDR3 extends over 16 amino acids. With V trimmed by 9 bases and J by 1 base, 14 bases remained unmatched. CDR3 sequence reads: CASLPPGLAVSYEQYF. CDR3 in DNA: TGTGCCAGTCTCCCCCCCGGACTAGCTGTATCCTACGAGCAGTACTTC. The whole variable domain, remainder taken from reference TRBV2 and TRBJ2-7, is EPEVTQTPSHQVTQMGQEVILRCVPISNHLYFYWYRQILGQKVEFLVSFYNNEISEKSEIFDDQFSVERPDGSNFTLKIRSTKLEDSAMYFCASLPPGLAVSYEQYFGPGTRLTVT.

V is TRBV9 and J is TRBJ2-1; 7 positions agree with TRBD1. Germline V gene data show CDR1 as SGDLS and CDR2 as YYNGEE. This CDR3 is 14 amino acids long. Losses at the gene ends were 4 bases for V and 6 bases for J; bases not matched to a gene: 7. CDR3 bases: TGTGCCAGCAGCCTATGGGACAGCTTCAATGAGCAGTTCTTC. Translation: CASSLWDSFNEQFF. The full variable domain, rest sourced from reference TRBV9 and TRBJ2-1, is DSGVTQTPKHLITATGQRVTLRCSPRSGDLSVYWYQQSLDQGLQFLIQYYNGEERAKGNILERFSAQQFPDLHSELNLSSLELGDSALYFCASSLWDSFNEQFFGPGTRLTVL.

The chain links TRBV7-2 to TRBJ2-3, with D possibly TRBD2 on 6 matching bases. Deletions cut 0 bases from V and 6 bases from J, with 16 bases between. This CDR3 spans 16 amino acids. CDR1 and CDR2 from the germline V gene are SGHTA and FQGNSA. The CDR3: CASSLALEGLHDTQYF. In DNA, the CDR3 is TGTGCCAGCAGCTTAGCGCTGGAGGGTTTACATGATACGCAGTATTTT.

This chain links TRBV27 with TRBJ1-2; 10 bases align to TRBD1. The J segment lost 4 bases and the V segment lost 3 bases, leaving 14 bases of the junction unmatched. This CDR3 is built from 18 residues. Germline CDR1 reads MNHEY; CDR2 reads SMNVEV (reference sequence). CDR3 amino acids: CASSFVPPGQGHRYGYTF. In DNA, the CDR3 is TGTGCCAGCAGTTTTGTACCGCCGGGACAGGGGCATCGCTATGGCTACACCTTC.

The chain has TRBV6-1 and TRBJ1-2, with 10 bases identical to TRBD1. The V gene's germline CDR1 is MNHNS and CDR2 SASEGT. After removal of 4 bases from V and 4 bases from J, the junction contained 9 bases not matched to a gene. This CDR3 spans 16 amino acids. In DNA, the CDR3 is TGTGCCAGCAGTGTACAAAGCCGGGACAGGGGCTATGGCTACACCTTC. Protein: CASSVQSRDRGYGYTF.

This sequence joins TRBV12-5 and TRBJ2-1; perhaps TRBD1 as D (6 bases). The length of the CDR3 is 13 residues. Germline V lookup: CDR1 LGHNT, CDR2 FRNRAP. V was cut by 5 bases and J by 6 bases, with 11 bases left in between. The CDR3 loop is CASGPQQGNEQFF. CDR3 DNA: TGTGCTAGTGGTCCGCAACAGGGCAATGAGCAGTTCTTC.

V is TRBV4-1 and J is TRBJ1-1; the D gene is possibly TRBD1 (5 bases). Germline V gene sequence: CDR1 MGHRA, CDR2 YSYEKL. The CDR3 runs to 14 residues. The ends were cut back, 4 bases at V and 2 bases at J, with 11 bases in the middle. CDR3 bases: TGCGCCAGCAGCCGCTTCCAGGGAAACACTGAAGCTTTCTTT. Its protein is CASSRFQGNTEAFF.

The V call is TRBV6-1, the J call TRBJ2-3, with D possibly matching TRBD2 (6 bases). The germline V gene has CDR1 MNHNS and CDR2 SASEGT. The V and J ends lost 1 base and 5 bases respectively, with 16 bases between them. This CDR3 has 16 residues. CDR3: CASSEGDLGGVDTQYF. The CDR3 DNA reads as TGTGCCAGCAGTGAAGGGGACCTAGGAGGGGTAGATACGCAGTATTTT.

This clone has more than one count but fewer than ten. The rearrangement uses TRBV5-6 and TRBJ2-7; D not resolved. Trimming pared 3 bases from V and 9 bases from J, leaving 10 bases between. This CDR3 comprises 11 residues. The germline V gene has CDR1 SGHDT and CDR2 YYEEEE. As DNA, the CDR3 is TGTGCCAGCAGCTCAACCGAGAGGCAGTACTTC. As protein: CASSSTERQYF.

The rearrangement uses TRBV19 and TRBJ2-3; TRBD1 matches at 8 bases. Trimming took 5 bases from V and 2 from J; bases not matched to a gene: 9. The germline CDR1 and CDR2 sequences are LNHDA and SQIVND (reference sequence). The CDR3 loop spans 16 amino acids. The CDR3 sequence is CASSPRQGANTDTQYF. The CDR3 DNA sequence: TGTGCCAGTAGTCCACGGCAGGGGGCTAACACAGATACGCAGTATTTT.

This chain connects TRBV9 to TRBJ2-5; unclear D gene. The germline CDR1 and CDR2 sequences are SGDLS and YYNGEE. The CDR3 has 12 residues. Trimming took 0 bases from V and 3 from J, leaving 3 bases between them. CDR3 nucleotide sequence: TGTGCCAGCAGCGTAGCTGAAGAGACCCAGTACTTC. This sequence encodes CASSVAEETQYF.

The chain combines TRBV25-1 with TRBJ2-2, with 7 bases aligning to TRBD2. Per the germline V gene, CDR1 is MGHDK and CDR2 is SYGVNS. There are 18 residues in the CDR3. With V trimmed by 5 bases and J by 2 bases, 14 bases remained unmatched. CDR3 sequence: CASSSPGGRELNTGELFF. The CDR3 region has the DNA TGTGCCAGCAGTTCCCCGGGGGGTCGGGAACTAAACACCGGGGAGCTGTTTTTT. The complete variable domain, with remaining parts taken from reference TRBV25-1 and TRBJ2-2, reads EADIYQTPRYLVIGTGKKITLECSQTMGHDKMYWYQQDPGMELHLIHYSYGVNSTEKGDLSSESTVSRIRTEHFPLTLESARPSHTSQYLCASSSPGGRELNTGELFFGEGSRLTVL.

The rearrangement uses TRBV13 and TRBJ2-5; the D is unclear. Germline-derived CDR1 and CDR2 are PRHDT and FYEKMQ (reference sequence). This CDR3 is built from 16 residues. Trimming left V 1 base short and J 0 bases short, with 12 bases between. As DNA, the CDR3 is TGTGCCAGCAGCTTAGACAGAATGCAGTACCAAGAGACCCAGTACTTC. Its translation: CASSLDRMQYQETQYF.

This rearrangement joins TRBV25-1 to TRBJ1-2; 9 bases align to TRBD1. CDR1 MGHDK and CDR2 SYGVNS come from the germline V gene. The length of the CDR3 is 15 residues. The ends lost 6 bases at V and 8 bases at J; junction bases unmatched: 13. This CDR3 reads CASSRINRGHEGYTF. In nucleotides, the CDR3 is TGTGCCAGCAGCAGAATCAACAGGGGGCATGAAGGCTACACCTTC.

This clone has only a few counts. V gene TRBV7-9 combines with J gene TRBJ2-2; D gene uncertain. This CDR3 comprises 14 residues. The germline CDR1 and CDR2 sequences are SEHNR and FQNEAQ (reference sequence). Trimming left V 4 bases short and J 2 bases short, with 8 bases between. The CDR3 DNA follows: TGTGCCAGCAGCTATGTAGTTAACACCGGGGAGCTGTTTTTT. Protein product: CASSYVVNTGELFF.